This T cell receptor (beta chain) was obtained from a study of T cells in Graves' hyperthyroidism and ophthalmopathy. Participants, patients aged 18 to 65, had newly diagnosed hyperthyroidism with a duration under 2 months. The blood was taken when hyperthyroidism was first diagnosed, before any ophthalmopathy symptoms showed up. Fresh 10 ml peripheral blood yielded PBMCs. This clonotype appeared a few times. Its antigen is still unknown. Researchers took RNA transcripts and amplified the TCR beta CDR3 regions from them. Using the HTBI primer set, a first-round RT-PCR was run on the TCR CDR3. Using its own MiXCR run on the multiplex PCR reads, TCRdb lists one record per CDR3 protein. The sample gives hundreds of thousands of distinct CDR3 sequences, around 20% of which show up once; 15% to 20% is in the top ten. The V gene end was trimmed by 0 bases and the J gene end by 3 bases; junction bases not matched to a gene: 9. The CDR3 is 17 amino acids. Germline values: CDR1 SGDLS, CDR2 YYNGEE.

Study-level findings and limits: Blood also contained most expanded thyroid clonotypes above 0.001.

The chain recombines TRBV9 with TRBJ2-7; TRBD1 aligns across 10 bases. The sample comprised blood. This TCR was recovered from a woman aged 45-65 years with Graves' hyperthyroidism that later progressed to Graves' ophthalmopathy. The CDR3 is CASSVDPSTGGVYEQYF. CDR3 bases: TGTGCCAGCAGCGTAGACCCATCGACAGGGGGCGTCTACGAGCAGTACTTC.